This TCR beta chain appears in the sequencing data of a study of long-term antiretroviral therapy in people with HIV. The immunoSEQ assay was v3.0, run at survey level. In sequencing, about 40,000-50,000 T-cell genomes per sample were targeted. TCRdb's table, derived via immunoSEQ multiplex PCR, lists solely in-frame clones and lacks some. The sample yields tens of thousands of clones, approximately 86% seen once. Germline V gene lookup returns CDR1 SGHNT and CDR2 YYREEE (reference sequence). This CDR3 has 15 amino acids. Trimming took 4 bases from V and 8 from J, leaving 19 bases between them. At least one PBMC sample before ART and at least two after were required. Each HIV-infected participant was given treatment in the United States.

The specimen comprised unsorted PBMCs, sampled 0.1 years before starting antiretroviral therapy. This rearrangement joins TRBV5-4 to TRBJ2-1; weak D call: TRBD1 (6 bases). The clonotype was recovered from a woman in her forties or fifties with HIV. CDR3: CASSPTGSRIDEQFF. The CDR3 bases are TGTGCCAGCAGCCCCACAGGGAGCAGGATTGATGAGCAGTTCTTC.